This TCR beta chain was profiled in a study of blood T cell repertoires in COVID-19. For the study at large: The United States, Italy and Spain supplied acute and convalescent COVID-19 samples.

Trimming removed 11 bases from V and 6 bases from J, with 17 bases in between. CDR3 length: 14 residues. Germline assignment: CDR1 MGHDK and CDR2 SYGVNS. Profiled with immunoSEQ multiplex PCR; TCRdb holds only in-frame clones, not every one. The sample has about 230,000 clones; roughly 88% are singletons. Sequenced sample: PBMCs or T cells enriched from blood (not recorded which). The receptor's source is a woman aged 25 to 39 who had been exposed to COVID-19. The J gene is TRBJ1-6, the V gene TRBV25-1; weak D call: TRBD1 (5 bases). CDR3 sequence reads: CASARQGINSPLHF. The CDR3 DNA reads TGTGCCTCAGCCCGGCAGGGCATTAATTCACCCCTCCACTTT. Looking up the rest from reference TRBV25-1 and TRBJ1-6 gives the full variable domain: EADIYQTPRYLVIGTGKKITLECSQTMGHDKMYWYQQDPGMELHLIHYSYGVNSTEKGDLSSESTVSRIRTEHFPLTLESARPSHTSQYLCASARQGINSPLHFGNGTRLTVT.